A single sample gave rise to the 21 T cell receptor beta chains below, sequenced in a study of a mutant IDH1 vaccine in newly diagnosed glioma. What these receptors recognize is not known. Generated by immunoSEQ multiplex PCR, the TCRdb table keeps only in-frame clones and is missing some. The repertoire has 110,000 or so clones, 90% of them found once; the top ten carry around 0.61%. Time point noted: week 11, during vaccination. In every dose of vaccine, 300 ug of mutant IDH1 20-mer peptide was given alongside topical imiquimod. This specimen was PBMCs, taken from a glioma patient whose treatment included an IDH1 peptide vaccine. The receptors were gathered from a woman between 45 and 60 years old with glioma.

This chain uses TRBV10-3 with TRBJ1-1; unclear D gene. V shed 6 bases and J shed 1 base, with 6 bases lying between them. This CDR3 is built from 12 residues. CDR1 ENHRY and CDR2 SYGVKD come from the germline V gene. CDR3 amino acids: CAIREENTEAFF. CDR3 nucleotides: TGTGCCATCAGAGAAGAGAACACTGAAGCTTTCTTT.

The rearrangement uses TRBV28 and TRBJ1-5; D is uncertain. The CDR3 runs to 9 residues. Per the germline V gene, CDR1 is MDHEN and CDR2 is SYDVKM. V shed 8 bases and J shed 7 bases, with 3 bases lying between them. CDR3 amino acids: CASGQPQHF. CDR3 nucleotide sequence: TGTGCCAGCGGCCAGCCCCAGCATTTT. Together with reference TRBV28 and TRBJ1-5, the CDR3 gives the full variable domain: DVKVTQSSRYLVKRTGEKVFLECVQDMDHENMFWYRQDPGLGLRLIYFSYDVKMKEKGDIPEGYSVSREKKERFSLILESASTNQTSMYLCASGQPQHFGDGTRLSIL.

This chain joins TRBV6-6 and TRBJ1-1; weak D call: TRBD1 (6 bases). Trimming stripped 6 bases from V and 1 base from J, with 15 bases between. The V gene's germline CDR1 is MNHNY and CDR2 SVGAGI (reference sequence). The CDR3 contains 15 residues. CDR3 region: CASRNFVGGNTEAFF. The CDR3 DNA follows: TGTGCCAGCAGGAATTTTGTAGGGGGGAACACTGAAGCTTTCTTT.

J is TRBJ2-7 and V is TRBV13; D not resolved. The CDR3 spans 11 residues. The germline V and J ends were trimmed by 5 bases and 6 bases, with 8 bases remaining between them. CDR1 PRHDT and CDR2 FYEKMQ come from the germline V gene (reference sequence). CDR3 region: CASSPDGEQYF. CDR3 in DNA: TGTGCCAGCAGCCCAGATGGCGAGCAGTACTTC.

In this sample, this clone turned up a few times. This chain uses TRBV6-5 with TRBJ1-2, with a possible D match to TRBD1 (6 bases). The germline V gene encodes CDR1 MNHEY and CDR2 SVGAGI. The length of the CDR3 is 14 residues. The V end lost 6 bases, the J end lost 4 bases, and 15 bases lay between the germline ends. The CDR3 coding sequence is TGTGCCAGCAGCTCCCGCACAGGGAGCTATGGCTACACCTTC. It translates to CASSSRTGSYGYTF.

The chain is built from TRBV4-1 and TRBJ2-1; D unresolved. The CDR3 loop spans 16 amino acids. The germline CDR1 and CDR2 sequences are MGHRA and YSYEKL. V dropped 0 bases and J dropped 0 bases, with 9 bases sitting between them. CDR3 nucleotides: TGCGCCAGCAGCCAAGACCCAGGTAACTCCTACAATGAGCAGTTCTTC. Amino acids: CASSQDPGNSYNEQFF.

The chain couples TRBV10-3 to TRBJ1-2; no definite D call. This CDR3 has 13 amino acids. Germline V lookup: CDR1 ENHRY, CDR2 SYGVKD. V lost 4 bases, J lost 2 bases, and 8 bases lay in between. CDR3 DNA: TGTGCCATCAGTGCTACGGGGAACTATGGCTACACCTTC. As protein: CAISATGNYGYTF.

The chain recombines TRBV10-3 with TRBJ2-3; the match to TRBD1 covers 7 bases. The CDR3 loop spans 18 amino acids. V dropped 3 bases and J dropped 0; count of bases not matched to a gene: 12. Germline loops: CDR1 ENHRY, CDR2 SYGVKD. The CDR3 coding sequence is TGTGCCATCAGTGACAGGGGGAGCAGCCGTCCTAGCACAGATACGCAGTATTTT. Protein: CAISDRGSSRPSTDTQYF.

This clone has just one count. The chain carries TRBV30 and TRBJ1-2; D is unresolved. Trimming left V 1 base short and J 5 bases short, with 11 bases between. The CDR3 is 13 amino acids. Germline values: CDR1 GTSNPN, CDR2 SVGIG (reference sequence). CDR3 protein: CAWSATAYYGYTF. Written as DNA, the CDR3 is TGTGCCTGGAGTGCTACAGCGTATTATGGCTACACCTTC.

Concerning this clone itself: Additional DNA sequences in this sample encode the identical CDR3. This chain connects TRBV9 to TRBJ1-3; a weak D match, TRBD1 (6 bases). The CDR3 totals 14 residues. Germline assignment: CDR1 SGDLS and CDR2 YYNGEE. V lost 2 bases and J 4 bases, leaving 10 bases between the germline ends. The CDR3 reads CASSVARGGNTIYF. CDR3 nucleotides: TGTGCCAGCAGCGTTGCCAGGGGAGGAAACACCATATATTTT.

The chain carries TRBV4-2 and TRBJ2-7; D is perhaps TRBD2 (6 bases). This CDR3 has 13 residues. The ends were cut back, 6 bases at V and 6 bases at J, with 15 bases in the middle. From germline, CDR1 is LGHNA and CDR2 YNFKEQ. CDR3 residues: CASRTPGESEQYF. The DNA of the CDR3 is TGTGCCAGCAGGACACCGGGGGAGTCCGAGCAGTACTTC.

The genes are TRBV28 and TRBJ2-7; D perhaps matches TRBD2 (6 bases). The V end lost 4 bases, the J end lost 0 bases, and 22 bases lay between the germline ends. Per the germline V gene, CDR1 is MDHEN and CDR2 is SYDVKM. The CDR3 runs 18 residues. CDR3 nucleotide sequence: TGTGCCAGCAGTTCGCCCGGGACTGCGGCCGGTTTCTCCTACGAGCAGTACTTC. Its protein product is CASSSPGTAAGFSYEQYF.

The CDR3 DNA is TGTGCCAGCTCACCCGGGATCTCTGGGGCCAACGTCCTGACTTTC. Protein sequence: CASSPGISGANVLTF. This rearrangement joins TRBV18 to TRBJ2-6; the D gene is possibly TRBD2 (5 bases). The CDR3 extends over 15 amino acids. Trimming took off 3 bases at V and 0 bases at J, with 6 bases between the two ends. Germline V lookup: CDR1 KGHSH, CDR2 LQKENI.

The table lists this clone with a few counts. The genes are TRBV7-9 and TRBJ2-7, with D possibly TRBD2 on 6 matching bases. The CDR3 runs to 14 residues. V was clipped by 5 bases and J by 1 base, with 12 bases between them. The germline CDR1 and CDR2 sequences are SEHNR and FQNEAQ (reference sequence). The CDR3 reads CASSRVGTSYEQYF. In nucleotides, the CDR3 is TGTGCCAGCAGCAGGGTCGGGACTTCCTACGAGCAGTACTTC.

In DNA form, the CDR3 reads TGTGCCAGCAGTGAATGGGACACGGGCGCCCGAGGCGATGAGCAGTTCTTC. Translation: CASSEWDTGARGDEQFF. The chain uses TRBV6-1 and TRBJ2-1; possible D gene TRBD1, 6 bases. This CDR3 is built from 17 residues. V gave up 2 bases and J gave up 8 bases, with 22 bases separating them. CDR1 and CDR2 from the germline V gene are MNHNS and SASEGT.

The V call is TRBV2, the J call TRBJ1-1, with D perhaps matching TRBD1 (6 bases). V lost 2 bases and J lost 0, with 13 bases in between. Germline loops: CDR1 SNHLY, CDR2 FYNNEI. This CDR3 is built from 16 residues. CDR3 sequence reads: CASSEIGRGMNTEAFF. CDR3 nucleotide sequence: TGTGCCAGCAGTGAAATTGGCAGGGGTATGAACACTGAAGCTTTCTTT.

The V gene is TRBV28, the J gene TRBJ1-2; D may be TRBD1 (5 bases). The V gene's germline CDR1 is MDHEN and CDR2 SYDVKM. This CDR3 has 14 amino acids. Trimming cost V 5 bases and J 5 bases, with 15 bases left between them. CDR3 in DNA: TGTGCCAGCAGTACCCCCAATCAGGGTTATGGCTACACCTTC. It is translated as CASSTPNQGYGYTF.

This clone was seen just once. The CDR3 here is CASSLTQSYEQYF. The CDR3 bases are TGTGCCAGCAGTTTGACGCAGTCCTACGAGCAGTACTTC. The V and J genes are TRBV28 and TRBJ2-7; no clear D. This CDR3 spans 13 amino acids. Trimming stripped 3 bases from V and 1 base from J, with 7 bases between. Germline V CDR1 and CDR2: MDHEN, SYDVKM.

V usage is TRBV6-6 and J usage is TRBJ2-5; TRBD1 matches 8 bases. Trimming removed 4 bases from V and 0 bases from J; junction bases left unmatched: 4. The CDR3 is 15 residues long. The germline CDR1 and CDR2 sequences are MNHNY and SVGAGI (reference sequence). CDR3 sequence reads: CASSSTDRDQETQYF. CDR3 in DNA: TGTGCCAGCAGTTCCACGGACAGGGACCAAGAGACCCAGTACTTC.

This clone was detected only a few times. The chain has TRBV7-9 and TRBJ1-5; the D is unclear. The CDR3 length is 14 residues. Per the germline V gene, CDR1 is SEHNR and CDR2 is FQNEAQ (reference sequence). Trimming took off 3 bases at V and 6 bases at J, with 12 bases between the two ends. The CDR3 sequence: CASSFVGPGQPQHF. CDR3 nucleotide sequence: TGTGCCAGCAGCTTCGTGGGCCCGGGTCAGCCCCAGCATTTT.

The V call is TRBV10-1, the J call TRBJ2-1; D possibly uses TRBD1 or TRBD2 (6 bases each). CDR1 WNHNN and CDR2 SYGVQD come from the germline V gene (reference sequence). The V gene lost 2 bases and the J gene lost 9 bases, with 11 bases spanning the gap. The CDR3 runs to 13 residues. The CDR3 DNA follows: TGCGCCAGCAGTGAGAGGAGGGGGGCTGAGCAGTTCTTC. It translates to CASSERRGAEQFF.